The T cell receptor (beta chain) under discussion was sequenced for a study of shared clonotypes between healthy human individuals. Study information: A couple of female and three male donors aged 18 to 49 were enrolled. Study-level findings and limits: Clonotypes shared by all four sorted-subset donors had higher generation probabilities than non-shared clonotypes.

In germline, CDR1 is MDHEN, CDR2 SYDVKM. The CDR3 has 11 residues. The V end was cut by 4 bases, the J end by 6 bases, with 5 bases between. In the authors' workflow: Because ImmunoSEQ provided only junction sequences with no quality scores, the filtering differed. Method: immunoSEQ multiplex PCR; TCRdb's copy keeps in-frame clones and lacks some. V and J calls and clone size follow that table, whereas D and trimming were derived from the DNA. The profile shows about 990,000 clones, around 78% of them singletons. This clone was seen a single time. The antigen remains unidentified. The V gene is TRBV28, the J gene TRBJ2-3; D is possibly TRBD1 (5 bases). The clonotype originates from a man between 18 and 29 years old in good health. Some clones in this sample may be carry-over from other donors' samples. The sequencing input was memory CD4+ T cells from PBMCs. Subset defined: CD45RA-negative fraction. CDR3 region: CASSYRDTQYF. The CDR3 region has the DNA TGTGCCAGCAGTTACAGGGATACGCAGTATTTT. The full variable domain, its missing parts supplied by reference TRBV28 and TRBJ2-3, is DVKVTQSSRYLVKRTGEKVFLECVQDMDHENMFWYRQDPGLGLRLIYFSYDVKMKEKGDIPEGYSVSREKKERFSLILESASTNQTSMYLCASSYRDTQYFGPGTRLTVL.